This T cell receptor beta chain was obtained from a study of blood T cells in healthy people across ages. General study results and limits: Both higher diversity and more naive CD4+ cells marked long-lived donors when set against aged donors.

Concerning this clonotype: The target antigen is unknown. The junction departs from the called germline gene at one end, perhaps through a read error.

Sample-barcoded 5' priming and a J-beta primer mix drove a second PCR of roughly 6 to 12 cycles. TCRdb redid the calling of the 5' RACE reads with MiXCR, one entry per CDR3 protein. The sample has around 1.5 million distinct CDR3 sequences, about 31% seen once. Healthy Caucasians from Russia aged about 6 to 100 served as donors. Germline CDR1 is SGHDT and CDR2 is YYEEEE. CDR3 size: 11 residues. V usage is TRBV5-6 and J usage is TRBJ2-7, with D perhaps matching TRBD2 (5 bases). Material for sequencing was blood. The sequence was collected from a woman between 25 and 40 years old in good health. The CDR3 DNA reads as TGCGCCAGCGGCTTCTTGGGAGAGCAGTACTTC. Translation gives CASGFLGEQYF.